The 31 T cell receptor beta chains in this list originate from one sample, sequenced in a study of shared clonotypes between healthy human individuals. The protocol was immunoSEQ multiplex PCR, while the TCRdb copy is restricted to in-frame clones and leaves out a portion. Here the sample spans about 460,000 clones, approximately 77% being singletons. The sequencing sample was made of PBMCs. These TCRs come from a middle-aged woman in good health. Some clones in this sample may be carry-over from other donors' samples.

The chain employs TRBV5-1 and TRBJ2-7, with 9 bases identical to TRBD1. Losses at the gene ends were 0 bases for V and 2 bases for J; bases not matched to a gene: 6. CDR1 is SGHRS, CDR2 YFSETQ, per germline. The CDR3 consists of 16 residues. CDR3 sequence: CASSLDRTGVPYEQYF. CDR3 DNA: TGCGCCAGCAGCTTGGATAGGACAGGGGTTCCCTACGAGCAGTACTTC.

There are many counts of this clone. Additional DNA sequences in this sample encode the identical CDR3. This sequence joins TRBV28 and TRBJ2-7, with a possible D match to TRBD2 (6 bases). This CDR3 has 14 residues. V was shortened by 3 bases and J by 4 bases, with 13 bases between the two germline ends. Germline V CDR1 and CDR2: MDHEN, SYDVKM. For the CDR3, the DNA is TGTGCCAGCAGTTTGGGACTTATGTTTTACGAGCAGTACTTC. Translation gives CASSLGLMFYEQYF.

V and J are TRBV5-1 and TRBJ1-2; D gene uncertain. The length of the CDR3 is 15 residues. The V gene lost 3 bases and the J gene lost 2 bases, with 14 bases spanning the gap. The germline gives CDR1 SGHRS, CDR2 YFSETQ. The CDR3 loop is CASSWTQTRNYGYTF. CDR3 bases: TGCGCCAGCAGCTGGACCCAGACAAGAAACTATGGCTACACCTTC.

A word on this clone: An end of the junction does not agree with germline; a read error may underlie this. Other nucleotide sequences in the sample specify the same CDR3. The chain links TRBV19 to TRBJ1-5; D gene uncertain. This CDR3 contains 16 residues. CDR1 and CDR2 from the germline V gene are LNHDA and SQIVND (reference sequence). CDR3 bases: TGTGCCAGTAGTATAGTCGACCCCGGAGGCAACCAGCCCCAGCATTTT. It translates to CASSIVDPGGNQPQHF. Variable domain in full (rest from reference TRBV19 and TRBJ1-5): DGGITQSPKYLFRKEGQNVTLSCEQNLNHDAMYWYRQDPGQGLRLIYYSQIVNDFQKGDIAEGYSVSREKKESFPLTVTSAQKNPTAFYLCASSIVDPGGNQPQHFGDGTRLSIL.

J is TRBJ2-5 and V is TRBV7-7, with 12 bases lining up with TRBD2. CDR3 size: 17 residues. Germline-derived CDR1 and CDR2 are SSHAT and FNYEAQ (reference sequence). V dropped 1 base and J dropped 1; count of bases not matched to a gene: 4. CDR3 protein: CASSLGLAGDPQETQYF. As DNA, the CDR3 is TGTGCCAGCAGCTTAGGACTAGCGGGGGACCCCCAAGAGACCCAGTACTTC.

This clone was observed a few times. The chain uses TRBV5-8 and TRBJ1-5; TRBD1 matches at 7 bases. The germline CDR1 and CDR2 sequences are SGHTS and YDEGEE. The junction had 10 bases not matched to a gene; V was cut back by 4 bases and J by 6 bases. The CDR3 spans 15 residues. CDR3 DNA: TGTGCCAGCAGCCCCAGACAGGGAGCGGTTCAGCCCCAGCATTTT. It yields the protein CASSPRQGAVQPQHF.

Here the CDR3 reads CASSPPIPSSTDTQYF. The CDR3 bases are TGCGCCAGCAGCCCACCTATACCGAGTAGCACAGATACGCAGTATTTT. This chain links TRBV5-1 with TRBJ2-3; no clear D. Germline V CDR1 and CDR2: SGHRS, YFSETQ. The CDR3 has 16 amino acids. Trimming took 4 bases from V and 0 from J, leaving 15 bases between them.

J is TRBJ2-5 and V is TRBV6-5; D may be TRBD1 or TRBD2 (5 bases each). Trimming stripped 9 bases from V and 3 bases from J, with 14 bases between. The CDR3 contains 13 residues. Germline CDR1 MNHEY, CDR2 SVGAGI. In DNA, the CDR3 is TGTGCCAGTTGTCCTGGGGGAAAAGAGACCCAGTACTTC. Its translation is CASCPGGKETQYF.

This clone showed up just a few times. The CDR3 is CASSQAHDNSRSYEQYF. DNA for the CDR3: TGCGCCAGCAGCCAAGCACACGACAACAGCCGCTCCTACGAGCAGTACTTC. The chain carries TRBV4-3 and TRBJ2-7; D ambiguous. This CDR3 contains 17 residues. V was cut by 1 base and J by 0 bases, with 16 bases left in between. Germline values: CDR1 LGHNA, CDR2 YSLEER.

This clone appeared a few times. Being one base from a much bigger clone, this may be a read error. The DNA of the CDR3 is TGCGCCAGCAGCGGGGGCCCCTACAATGAGCAGTTCTTC. Encoded protein: CASSGGPYNEQFF. The chain uses TRBV10-2 and TRBJ2-1, with D perhaps given as TRBD1 or TRBD2 (6 bases each). CDR3 length: 13 amino acids. V was trimmed by 6 bases and J by 2 bases, leaving 8 bases between them. From germline, CDR1 is WSHSY and CDR2 SAAADI.

A few counts support this clone. The chain uses TRBV30 and TRBJ1-6, with TRBD1 as a possible D gene (5 bases). Germline V gene lookup returns CDR1 GTSNPN and CDR2 SVGIG (reference sequence). The CDR3 length is 14 residues. With 1 base removed from V and 8 bases from J, the gap between germline ends came to 12 bases. The CDR3 DNA reads TGTGCCTGGAGTGAGGCAGGACAATATTCACCCCTCCACTTT. Translated: CAWSEAGQYSPLHF. Supplemented by reference TRBV30 and TRBJ1-6, the full variable domain reads SQTIHQWPATLVQPVGSPLSLECTVEGTSNPNLYWYRQAAGRGLQLLFYSVGIGQISSEVPQNLSASRPQDRQFILSSKKLLLSDSGFYLCAWSEAGQYSPLHFGNGTRLTVT.

Notes on this clone: This sequence is one base from a far larger clone and is likely a read error. Additional DNA sequences in this sample encode the identical CDR3. The chain couples TRBV15 to TRBJ1-4; 12 nucleotides agree with TRBD1. This CDR3 contains 16 residues. The V gene's germline CDR1 is LNHNV and CDR2 YYDKDF (reference sequence). Written as DNA, the CDR3 is TGTGCCACCAGCAGAGATTCGGGACAGGGGGCTGAAAAGCTGTTTTTT. Protein: CATSRDSGQGAEKLFF.

This clone was recorded a few times. The V call is TRBV19, the J call TRBJ1-2; D call uncertain. CDR3 length equals 12 residues. Deletions cut 8 bases from V and 2 bases from J, with 9 bases between. Germline V gene data show CDR1 as LNHDA and CDR2 as SQIVND (reference sequence). The DNA for the CDR3 is TGTGCCAGTCAAGAACCCAACTATGGCTACACCTTC. It is translated as CASQEPNYGYTF. Combining the CDR3 with reference TRBV19 and TRBJ1-2 gives the whole variable domain DGGITQSPKYLFRKEGQNVTLSCEQNLNHDAMYWYRQDPGQGLRLIYYSQIVNDFQKGDIAEGYSVSREKKESFPLTVTSAQKNPTAFYLCASQEPNYGYTFGSGTRLTVV.

The chain links TRBV11-2 to TRBJ2-7; D is unresolved. The CDR3 runs 14 residues. The V end lost 5 bases, the J end lost 6 bases, and 17 bases lay between the germline ends. Germline V lookup: CDR1 SGHAT, CDR2 FQNNGV. The DNA for the CDR3 is TGTGCCAGCAGCCGGGCGCAGACCGGAAGCGAGCAGTACTTC. As protein: CASSRAQTGSEQYF.

The gene calls are TRBV7-2 and TRBJ2-5; a weak D match, TRBD2 (5 bases). This CDR3 is 14 amino acids long. The germline V and J ends were trimmed by 1 base and 5 bases, with 11 bases remaining between them. Germline loops: CDR1 SGHTA, CDR2 FQGNSA. CDR3 DNA: TGTGCCAGCAGCTTAGTGACTAAGTCGGAGACCCAGTACTTC. Translating gives CASSLVTKSETQYF.

In nucleotides, the CDR3 is TGTGCCAGCAGCTTAGCGGGAGAGGGTTGGTACAATGAGCAGTTCTTC. Translated: CASSLAGEGWYNEQFF. The chain recombines TRBV28 with TRBJ2-1, with 9 nucleotides matching TRBD2. Germline V gene data show CDR1 as MDHEN and CDR2 as SYDVKM. The CDR3 is 16 amino acids. V was clipped by 6 bases and J by 4 bases; unmatched bases: 10. Full variable domain (outside the CDR3, taken from reference TRBV28 and TRBJ2-1): DVKVTQSSRYLVKRTGEKVFLECVQDMDHENMFWYRQDPGLGLRLIYFSYDVKMKEKGDIPEGYSVSREKKERFSLILESASTNQTSMYLCASSLAGEGWYNEQFFGPGTRLTVL.

This clone was seen only a few times. Since a far larger clone is one base different, this is likely a read error. Distinct nucleotide sequences in the sample also encode this CDR3. The chain couples TRBV29-1 to TRBJ2-1; D may be TRBD1 (5 bases). This CDR3 has 12 amino acids. The V gene's germline CDR1 is SQVTM and CDR2 ANQGSEA. V shed 0 bases and J shed 12 bases, with 12 bases lying between them. CDR3 region: CSVEELQELQFF. In DNA form, the CDR3 reads TGCAGCGTTGAAGAGTTACAGGAATTGCAGTTCTTC.

The chain links TRBV15 to TRBJ2-5, with D perhaps TRBD2 (7 bases). Germline V gene data show CDR1 as LNHNV and CDR2 as YYDKDF (reference sequence). Trimming pared 6 bases from V and 4 bases from J, leaving 15 bases between. This CDR3 has 14 amino acids. CDR3 nucleotide sequence: TGTGCCACCAGGAGTGGGGGGGGCCGAGAGACCCAGTACTTC. Its protein is CATRSGGGRETQYF.

This chain connects TRBV6-4 to TRBJ1-1; 9 positions match TRBD1. The germline gives CDR1 MRHNA, CDR2 SNTAGT. The CDR3 sequence is 14 residues long. Trimming took 4 bases from V and 4 from J; bases not matched to a gene: 4. This chain's CDR3 is CASSAGQGGTEAFF. The CDR3 region has the DNA TGTGCCAGCAGTGCGGGACAGGGTGGCACTGAAGCTTTCTTT.

The rearrangement links TRBV27 to TRBJ1-1, with unresolved D. Germline V gene lookup returns CDR1 MNHEY and CDR2 SMNVEV (reference sequence). There are 14 residues in the CDR3. Deletions cut 8 bases from V and 0 bases from J, with 13 bases between. The CDR3 region has the DNA TGTGCCAGCCAAGGGCTAGGGCTGAACACTGAAGCTTTCTTT. It codes for CASQGLGLNTEAFF.

A remark on this clone: With only one base between it and a far larger clone, this is likely a read error. The chain links TRBV19 to TRBJ1-2; D is uncertain. Trimming took off 7 bases at V and 4 bases at J, with 13 bases between the two ends. Germline assignment: CDR1 LNHDA and CDR2 SQIVND (reference sequence). This CDR3 contains 13 residues. For the CDR3, the DNA is TGTGCCAGTAACCCTGGACGGATCTATGGCTACACCTTC. As protein: CASNPGRIYGYTF.

This chain connects TRBV28 to TRBJ1-1, with D tentatively TRBD1 (5 bases). The germline V gene has CDR1 MDHEN and CDR2 SYDVKM. The V end lost 6 bases, the J end lost 4 bases, and 9 bases lay between the germline ends. The CDR3 totals 12 residues. The DNA for the CDR3 is TGTGCCAGCAGGAGGGGCGGCACTGAAGCTTTCTTT. Protein product: CASRRGGTEAFF.

The V gene is TRBV5-6, the J gene TRBJ2-7, with D perhaps matching TRBD1 (5 bases). Per germline, CDR1 SGHDT and CDR2 YYEEEE. Trimming stripped 0 bases from V and 5 bases from J, with 6 bases between. The CDR3 has 12 amino acids. Here the CDR3 DNA reads TGTGCCAGCAGCTTGGCCAGGGACGAGCAGTACTTC. Protein product: CASSLARDEQYF.

On this clone itself: A far larger clone is one base from this, pointing to a likely read error. The gene calls are TRBV30 and TRBJ1-6; weak D call: TRBD1 (5 bases). Trimming stripped 4 bases from V and 9 bases from J, with 13 bases between. CDR3 size: 13 residues. Germline lookup yields CDR1 GTSNPN and CDR2 SVGIG (reference sequence). CDR3 sequence (DNA): TGTGCCTGGAACGTACAGAGGGGTTCACCCCTCCACTTT. Protein sequence: CAWNVQRGSPLHF.

Notes on this clone: This may arise from a read error, as a much more abundant clone is one base away. This specimen includes other DNA sequences encoding the same CDR3. The chain is built from TRBV7-3 and TRBJ2-1; no firm D call. CDR1 SGHTA and CDR2 FQGTGA come from the germline V gene. V was shortened by 5 bases and J by 0 bases, with 11 bases between the two germline ends. The CDR3 contains 15 residues. This CDR3 is CASSPTRRSYNEQFF. Written as DNA, the CDR3 is TGTGCCAGCAGCCCCACCAGGCGCTCCTACAATGAGCAGTTCTTC.

The CDR3 region has the DNA TGTGCCTGGGGTCTAGCGGGAGGGCCGGGGGAGACCCAGTACTTC. Its protein is CAWGLAGGPGETQYF. J is TRBJ2-5 and V is TRBV30, with 12 positions matching TRBD2. The junction had 9 bases not matched to a gene; V was cut back by 5 bases and J by 5 bases. The germline CDR1 and CDR2 sequences are GTSNPN and SVGIG (reference sequence). The CDR3 totals 15 residues.

This chain joins TRBV5-6 and TRBJ2-5, with TRBD2 as a possible D gene (7 bases). The CDR3 loop spans 17 amino acids. V shed 3 bases and J shed 4 bases, with 22 bases lying between them. The germline CDR1 and CDR2 sequences are SGHDT and YYEEEE. CDR3 nucleotide sequence: TGTGCCAGCAGCTGGAGGGGGGGCCCCCCGGCTTCAGAGACCCAGTACTTC. The encoded protein is CASSWRGGPPASETQYF.

This rearrangement joins TRBV19 to TRBJ1-3; D remains unclear. V was clipped by 6 bases and J by 0 bases, with 15 bases between them. This CDR3 is built from 16 residues. Germline CDR1 and CDR2: LNHDA and SQIVND (reference sequence). The CDR3 DNA is TGTGCCAGTAGCCTACTCCGATCAAGCTCTGGAAACACCATATATTTT. Translating it yields CASSLLRSSSGNTIYF.

The chain links TRBV14 to TRBJ2-1; D gene ambiguous. The V end lost 2 bases, the J end lost 1 base, and 12 bases lay between the germline ends. The germline V gene has CDR1 SGHDN and CDR2 FVKESK. This CDR3 has 16 residues. CDR3 loop: CASSQSNWWSYNEQFF. The CDR3 DNA reads as TGTGCCAGCAGCCAATCGAATTGGTGGTCCTACAATGAGCAGTTCTTC.

The V and J genes are TRBV28 and TRBJ1-1, with D uncertain. The CDR3 covers 15 residues. Germline V lookup: CDR1 MDHEN, CDR2 SYDVKM. Trimming shortened V by 2 bases and J by 8 bases, and 18 bases separated the two germline ends. CDR3 bases: TGTGCCAGCAGTTTAGGGATCCTGATCGTTGGGGAAGCTTTCTTT. This translates into CASSLGILIVGEAFF.

This clone was seen only once. This likely stems from a read error, as it lies one base from a far larger clone. The chain combines TRBV11-3 with TRBJ2-7, with D possibly being TRBD2 (6 bases). Germline lookup yields CDR1 SGHNT and CDR2 YENEEA. The CDR3 has 14 residues. The CDR3 DNA is TGTGTCAGCAGTTCCGGGACTCTCGTCGGCGAGCAGTACTTC. This gives the protein CVSSSGTLVGEQYF.